The next 15 T cell receptor beta chains were all read from a single sample in a study of beta chain features in type 1 diabetes. General study results and limits: There was a moderate but significant shortening of TCRB CDR3s in all four CD4+ subsets of Type 1 diabetes patients.

These receptors have no known antigen. As every portion of the isolated RNA was reverse transcribed, the sequencing read expressed TCRB transcripts. Clones were sequenced by immunoSEQ multiplex PCR, and TCRdb holds only the in-frame ones, with some missing. The profile covers under 350,000 clones, with approximately 25% appearing a single time and roughly 0.011% taken by the ten largest. The sequenced sample was naive CD4+ T cells from blood. Receptor source: a woman aged 25 to 45 with type 1 diabetes.

This clone has more than one count but fewer than ten. V usage is TRBV29-1 and J usage is TRBJ2-7; D gene ambiguous. The CDR3 extends over 11 amino acids. V was pared by 2 bases and J by 3 bases, with 5 bases between. Germline V gives CDR1 SQVTM, CDR2 ANQGSEA. Here the CDR3 reads CSVEQYYEQYF. The CDR3 DNA reads TGCAGCGTTGAACAGTACTACGAGCAGTACTTC.

This clone was detected a few times. The J gene is TRBJ1-5, the V gene TRBV23-1; D possibly corresponds to TRBD1 (6 bases). TRBV23-1 is an ORF for which the function is uncertain. Trimming stripped 3 bases from V and 0 bases from J, with 18 bases between. The CDR3 is 18 amino acids. The CDR3 nucleotides are TGCGCCAGCAGTCATAAGCAGCCCGGACAGAATAGCAATCAGCCCCAGCATTTT. Translating it yields CASSHKQPGQNSNQPQHF.

Regarding this clone: Other DNA sequences in this specimen translate into the identical CDR3. V and J are TRBV2 and TRBJ2-1; D is perhaps TRBD1 (5 bases). CDR1 is SNHLY, CDR2 FYNNEI, per germline. CDR3 length: 13 residues. The V end was cut by 6 bases, the J end by 4 bases, with 10 bases between. For the CDR3, the DNA is TGTGCCAGCAGCTCAGACAGTTACAATGAGCAGTTCTTC. Encoded protein: CASSSDSYNEQFF. Full variable domain (missing parts from reference TRBV2 and TRBJ2-1): EPEVTQTPSHQVTQMGQEVILRCVPISNHLYFYWYRQILGQKVEFLVSFYNNEISEKSEIFDDQFSVERPDGSNFTLKIRSTKLEDSAMYFCASSSDSYNEQFFGPGTRLTVL.

This chain uses TRBV5-1 with TRBJ2-7; D might be TRBD1 (6 bases). Germline V gene data show CDR1 as SGHRS and CDR2 as YFSETQ. This CDR3 has 13 amino acids. The V and J ends lost 6 bases and 1 base respectively, with 11 bases between them. Written as DNA, the CDR3 is TGCGCCAGCACACTGACAGGTTCCTACGAGCAGTACTTC. It encodes CASTLTGSYEQYF.

The sample holds one count of this clone. The chain is built from TRBV18 and TRBJ1-1; D is undetermined. The CDR3 runs to 12 residues. Germline values: CDR1 KGHSH, CDR2 LQKENI. Between the trimmed V and J ends, which lost 8 bases and 3 bases, there was a span of 10 bases. The CDR3 DNA reads as TGTGCCAGCAACGGGTTTTACACTGAAGCTTTCTTT. It is translated as CASNGFYTEAFF.

The chain uses TRBV9 and TRBJ2-1, with 9 bases lining up with TRBD2. The V gene end was trimmed by 3 bases and the J gene end by 4 bases; junction bases not matched to a gene: 11. The CDR3 is made up of 17 amino acids. Germline V lookup: CDR1 SGDLS, CDR2 YYNGEE. As DNA, the CDR3 is TGTGCCAGCAGCGAAACACCCACTAGCGGGCGGTACAATGAGCAGTTCTTC. As protein: CASSETPTSGRYNEQFF.

This clone was counted a few times. The rearrangement links TRBV29-1 to TRBJ1-5, with 9 bases identical to TRBD1. Germline V lookup: CDR1 SQVTM, CDR2 ANQGSEA. V trimming: 7 bases; J trimming: 2 bases; junction bases outside the gene matches: 6. The CDR3 covers 14 residues. The chain's CDR3 is CSAATGGGNQPQHF. CDR3 nucleotide sequence: TGCAGCGCTGCGACAGGGGGAGGCAATCAGCCCCAGCATTTT. The whole variable domain, filled in from reference TRBV29-1 and TRBJ1-5, reads SAVISQKPSRDICQRGTSLTIQCQVDSQVTMMFWYRQQPGQSLTLIATANQGSEATYESGFVIDKFPISRPNLTFSTLTVSNMSPEDSSIYLCSAATGGGNQPQHFGDGTRLSIL.

The chain carries TRBV9 and TRBJ1-1; 8 bases align to TRBD1. Germline V gene lookup returns CDR1 SGDLS and CDR2 YYNGEE. The CDR3 is made up of 13 amino acids. Trimming removed 4 bases from V and 4 bases from J; junction bases left unmatched: 3. In DNA, the CDR3 is TGTGCCAGCAGCATTGACAGGGGCACTGAAGCTTTCTTT. It codes for CASSIDRGTEAFF.

The chain combines TRBV9 with TRBJ1-5, with 9 bases aligning to TRBD1. The V gene's germline CDR1 is SGDLS and CDR2 YYNGEE. V was clipped by 0 bases and J by 2 bases; unmatched bases: 0. The CDR3 is made up of 15 amino acids. CDR3 in DNA: TGTGCCAGCAGCGTAGGGACAGGGGGCAATCAGCCCCAGCATTTT. Its protein is CASSVGTGGNQPQHF.

The chain joins TRBV6-1 to TRBJ2-1; 8 bases are shared with TRBD2. The CDR3 consists of 12 residues. Germline lookup yields CDR1 MNHNS and CDR2 SASEGT. V was pared by 6 bases and J by 8 bases, with 3 bases of the junction left unmatched. CDR3 sequence reads: CASRGLAYEQFF. Written as DNA, the CDR3 is TGTGCCAGCAGAGGACTAGCCTATGAGCAGTTCTTC.

The chain links TRBV7-3 to TRBJ2-1; D possibly corresponds to TRBD2 (7 bases). The CDR3 loop spans 17 amino acids. Germline values: CDR1 SGHTA, CDR2 FQGTGA. The V end was cut by 5 bases, the J end by 5 bases, with 22 bases between. This CDR3 reads CASSPQGRVGGNNEQFF. The CDR3 nucleotides are TGTGCCAGCAGCCCCCAAGGGAGGGTAGGGGGTAACAATGAGCAGTTCTTC.

This chain uses TRBV9 with TRBJ1-2, with D perhaps matching TRBD1 (5 bases). V was trimmed by 6 bases and J by 5 bases, leaving 20 bases between them. The CDR3 consists of 15 residues. Germline values: CDR1 SGDLS, CDR2 YYNGEE. The CDR3 is CASTQDIPDRYGYTF. CDR3 DNA sequence: TGTGCCAGCACCCAGGACATCCCGGACCGTTATGGCTACACCTTC. Full variable domain (remainder filled in from reference TRBV9 and TRBJ1-2): DSGVTQTPKHLITATGQRVTLRCSPRSGDLSVYWYQQSLDQGLQFLIQYYNGEERAKGNILERFSAQQFPDLHSELNLSSLELGDSALYFCASTQDIPDRYGYTFGSGTRLTVV.

V is TRBV7-2 and J is TRBJ2-1; tentative D call: TRBD1 (6 bases). Between the trimmed V and J ends, which lost 4 bases and 2 bases, there was a span of 12 bases. The CDR3 is 15 amino acids. Germline lookup yields CDR1 SGHTA and CDR2 FQGNSA. The CDR3 protein is CASSSAGTPYNEQFF. CDR3 coding DNA: TGTGCCAGCAGCTCCGCCGGGACACCCTACAATGAGCAGTTCTTC.

This sequence joins TRBV21-1 and TRBJ1-5; TRBD1 was called by the table and not checked on the DNA. TRBV21-1 is a pseudogene. The CDR3 is made up of 21 amino acids. CDR3 protein: CASSKRALSTGVPRRDQPQHF. In DNA form, the CDR3 reads TGTGCCAGCAGCAAAAGGGCGCTTTCGACAGGGGTCCCACGAAGGGACCAGCCCCAGCATTTT.

This clone was counted a few times. The chain has TRBV27 and TRBJ1-4; no clear D. The CDR3 has 12 residues. V dropped 6 bases and J dropped 8 bases, with 10 bases sitting between them. Germline CDR1 is MNHEY and CDR2 is SMNVEV (reference sequence). CDR3: CASSGGGEKLFF. The DNA for the CDR3 is TGTGCCAGCAGCGGCGGAGGAGAAAAACTGTTTTTT.